The rows below give T cell receptor beta chains drawn from one sample of a study of T cells in Graves' hyperthyroidism and ophthalmopathy. TCRdb itself ran the multiplex PCR reads through MiXCR, one entry per CDR3 protein. The data contain 460,000 or so distinct CDR3 sequences, around 15% of them singletons. The sample taken for sequencing was blood. The receptors were sampled from a woman between 18 and 29 years old with Graves' hyperthyroidism. Both conserved end residues are part of each CDR3. A D gene is named only where the DNA matches it firmly. Size is stated for part of the rows, as once, few or many counts, or as a class when the clone is expanded.

size	V	D	J	CDR3	DNA
many	TRBV13	-	TRBJ1-1	CASGRGVTEAFF	TGTGCCAGCGGAAGGGGGGTCACTGAAGCTTTCTTT
many	TRBV5-5	-	TRBJ2-7	CASNSILNSYEQYF	TGTGCCAGCAACTCAATCCTAAACTCCTACGAGCAGTACTTC
many	TRBV3-1	TRBD1	TRBJ2-7	CASSPHPGQGTYEQYF	TGTGCCAGCAGCCCGCATCCGGGACAGGGCACCTACGAGCAGTACTTC
many	TRBV5-1	TRBD1	TRBJ1-1	CASTLQVGQTQMAEAFF	TGCGCCAGCACCCTACAGGTGGGACAGACTCAAATGGCTGAAGCTTTCTTT
many	TRBV15	TRBD2	TRBJ2-7	CATSRQRDSYEQYF	TGTGCCACCAGCCGACAGCGGGATAGCTACGAGCAGTACTTC
many	TRBV9	TRBD1	TRBJ1-2	CASSVRTGGLGYTF	TGTGCCAGCAGCGTACGGACAGGGGGCCTAGGCTACACCTTC
many	TRBV7-8	TRBD2	TRBJ2-3	CASSPPSGPTPDTQYF	TGTGCCAGCAGCCCCCCTAGCGGTCCGACCCCAGATACGCAGTATTTT
many	TRBV10-3	TRBD1	TRBJ2-2	CAISELGTETGELFF	TGTGCCATCAGTGAGTTGGGGACAGAGACCGGGGAGCTGTTTTTT
many	TRBV6-5	-	TRBJ2-3	CASSYSPGDTQYF	TGTGCCAGCAGTTACTCCCCAGGGGACACGCAGTATTTT
many	TRBV2	-	TRBJ1-1	CASDLRAEAFF	TGTGCCAGCGATTTACGCGCTGAAGCTTTCTTT
once	TRBV7-2	TRBD2	TRBJ2-1	CASSLASGRTNNEQFF	TGTGCCAGCAGCTTGGCTAGCGGGCGAACGAACAATGAGCAGTTCTTC
-	TRBV7-9	TRBD2	TRBJ2-3	CASSSQGGRASDTQYF	TGTGCCAGCAGCTCACAGGGCGGGAGGGCCTCAGATACGCAGTATTTT
few	TRBV7-9	TRBD2	TRBJ2-1	CASAPSSGTSGNYNEQFF	TGTGCCAGCGCGCCCTCATCCGGGACTAGCGGGAATTACAATGAGCAGTTCTTC
many	TRBV6-1	TRBD1	TRBJ2-5	CASSFGQAGGTQYF	TGTGCCAGCAGTTTCGGACAGGCAGGGGGAACCCAGTACTTC
-	TRBV19	-	TRBJ1-5	CASNPNSDNQPQHF	TGTGCCAGTAACCCCAACAGCGACAATCAGCCCCAGCATTTT
many	TRBV12-5	-	TRBJ1-1	CASGLIGGYTEAFF	TGTGCTAGTGGTTTGATCGGGGGGTATACTGAAGCTTTCTTT
few	TRBV20-1	TRBD2	TRBJ2-5	CSARLSGLAVQETQYF	TGCAGTGCTAGATTATCAGGACTAGCGGTTCAAGAGACCCAGTACTTC
many	TRBV27	-	TRBJ1-1	CASSITGLTNTEAFF	TGTGCCAGCAGTATCACGGGACTTACGAACACTGAAGCTTTCTTT
many	TRBV2	-	TRBJ2-5	CASSAGRIETQYF	TGTGCCAGCAGTGCGGGGAGGATCGAGACCCAGTACTTC
many	TRBV7-9	TRBD1	TRBJ2-5	CASSLAGQQETQYF	TGTGCCAGCAGCTTAGCGGGACAGCAAGAGACCCAGTACTTC
many	TRBV14	-	TRBJ1-2	CASSQHRTPNYGYTF	TGTGCCAGCAGCCAACACCGGACTCCGAACTATGGCTACACCTTC
-	TRBV7-9	TRBD1	TRBJ2-7	CASSSWTGNSYEQYF	TGTGCCAGCAGTTCATGGACAGGGAACTCCTACGAGCAGTACTTC